Given below is one T cell receptor beta chain in context. In the study's own analysis: Amplification with reference gene primers provided the estimates of nucleated cell counts. TCRdb's copy holds only in-frame clones and misses some; the assay was immunoSEQ multiplex PCR. The DNA gave D and trimming, while V, J and clone size come from that table. The profile shows 140,000 or so clones, roughly 86% of them singletons. This specimen belongs to a study of blood T cell repertoires in COVID-19. After removal of 0 bases from V and 4 bases from J, the junction contained 1 base not matched to a gene. The CDR3 runs 15 residues. Germline V gene sequence: CDR1 SGHNT, CDR2 YYREEE (reference sequence).

Material for sequencing was PBMCs or T cells enriched from blood (not recorded which). The clonotype comes from a woman between 50 and 59 years old with acute COVID-19. The gene calls are TRBV5-4 and TRBJ2-3, with 11 nucleotides matching TRBD2. CDR3 protein: CASSLASGRPDTQYF. The CDR3 DNA reads TGTGCCAGCAGCTTGGCTAGCGGGAGGCCAGATACGCAGTATTTT.